This entry lists 27 T cell receptor beta chains sequenced from one sample in a study of cytomegalovirus exposure and HLA in healthy donors. PCR employed 60 Vbeta and 13 Jbeta primers. Only in-frame clones appear in the TCRdb table, and some are missing; sequencing was by immunoSEQ multiplex PCR. This sample has under 200,000 clones, with about three quarters found just once. Sequenced: PBMCs. These TCRs come from a female donor in good health and CMV-seronegative.

The chain has TRBV5-5 and TRBJ2-1; D ambiguous. Per the germline V gene, CDR1 is SGHKS and CDR2 is YYEKEE (reference sequence). V lost 4 bases to trimming and J lost 4 bases, with 9 bases between them. This CDR3 has 13 amino acids. CDR3 residues: CASSPAEYNEQFF. CDR3 sequence (DNA): TGTGCCAGCAGCCCGGCGGAATACAATGAGCAGTTCTTC.

This clone came up a few times. This sequence joins TRBV13 and TRBJ2-3, with 10 bases that match TRBD2. The V segment lost 5 bases and the J segment 6 bases; nucleotides outside the gene matches: 8. Germline CDR1 is PRHDT and CDR2 is FYEKMQ (reference sequence). This CDR3 has 15 residues. CDR3 nucleotides: TGTGCCAGCAGCAAAAGCGGGGGGGCGGGGGATACGCAGTATTTT. It yields the protein CASSKSGGAGDTQYF.

V gene TRBV4-3 combines with J gene TRBJ2-1, with 8 bases fitting TRBD1. The V segment lost 4 bases and the J segment 2 bases; nucleotides outside the gene matches: 13. The CDR3 is 18 residues long. Germline V lookup: CDR1 LGHNA, CDR2 YSLEER. The CDR3 sequence is CASSPMDRESLAYNEQFF. The CDR3 nucleotides read TGCGCCAGCAGCCCCATGGACAGGGAATCCTTGGCCTACAATGAGCAGTTCTTC.

This chain uses TRBV20-1 with TRBJ2-7; 9 bases agree with TRBD2. CDR1 and CDR2 (germline): DFQATT, SNEGSKA (reference sequence). CDR3 length: 11 amino acids. V gave up 6 bases and J gave up 7 bases; unmatched junction bases: 4. DNA of the CDR3: TGCAGTGCGCTAGCGGGAACTGAGCAGTACTTC. Protein sequence: CSALAGTEQYF.

The CDR3 loop is CASSQFRDNEQFF. CDR3 DNA: TGTGCCAGCAGCCAATTCCGAGACAATGAGCAGTTCTTC. The chain employs TRBV14 and TRBJ2-1; no reliable D call. CDR3 size: 13 residues. V shed 2 bases and J shed 5 bases, with 7 bases lying between them. Germline loops: CDR1 SGHDN, CDR2 FVKESK.

The chain uses TRBV30 and TRBJ2-5; D uncertain. The length of the CDR3 is 11 residues. Trimming pared 2 bases from V and 2 bases from J, leaving 3 bases between. CDR1 and CDR2 from the germline V gene are GTSNPN and SVGIG (reference sequence). CDR3 nucleotides: TGTGCCTGGAGTTCACAAGAGACCCAGTACTTC. Translation gives CAWSSQETQYF.

CDR3 sequence (DNA): TGTGCCAGCAGCGTAGACCTAGCGGGGATCTACGAGCAGTACTTC. It encodes CASSVDLAGIYEQYF. The J gene is TRBJ2-5, the V gene TRBV9; TRBD2 aligns across 9 bases. The better agreement between TRBJ2-7 and the DNA end casts doubt on the J call. CDR1 and CDR2 from the germline V gene are SGDLS and YYNGEE. This CDR3 comprises 15 residues.

V gene TRBV29-1 combines with J gene TRBJ2-1; possibly TRBD1 for D (6 bases). This CDR3 is 11 amino acids long. Germline CDR1 is SQVTM and CDR2 is ANQGSEA. The germline V and J ends were trimmed by 4 bases and 8 bases, with 9 bases remaining between them. CDR3 sequence: CSVGGGYEQFF. The CDR3 nucleotides read TGCAGCGTTGGTGGGGGCTATGAGCAGTTCTTC.

The V gene is TRBV11-2, the J gene TRBJ2-7; maybe TRBD2 (5 bases). Germline CDR1 reads SGHAT; CDR2 reads FQNNGV. V was cut by 4 bases and J by 3 bases, with 7 bases left in between. CDR3 length: 12 residues. The CDR3 DNA reads as TGTGCCAGCAGCTCAGCGGACTACGAGCAGTACTTC. This sequence encodes CASSSADYEQYF.

This chain links TRBV29-1 with TRBJ2-5; 8 bases line up with TRBD1. Germline CDR1 SQVTM, CDR2 ANQGSEA. The CDR3 is made up of 13 amino acids. V dropped 5 bases and J dropped 8; count of bases not matched to a gene: 10. CDR3 DNA: TGCAGCGTTTCTTCTACGACAGGGGCCACCCAGTACTTC. Translation gives CSVSSTTGATQYF.

CDR3 loop: CASSNRDSYEQYF. The CDR3 coding sequence is TGCGCCAGCAGCAACCGGGACAGCTACGAGCAGTACTTC. The rearrangement links TRBV5-1 to TRBJ2-7; 7 nucleotides align to TRBD1. The germline V gene encodes CDR1 SGHRS and CDR2 YFSETQ. CDR3 length: 13 residues. Trimming at V came to 4 bases and at J to 3 bases, leaving 4 bases not matched to a gene. The variable domain in full, completed from reference TRBV5-1 and TRBJ2-7, reads KAGVTQTPRYLIKTRGQQVTLSCSPISGHRSVSWYQQTPGQGLQFLFEYFSETQRNKGNFPGRFSGRQFSNSRSEMNVSTLELGDSALYLCASSNRDSYEQYFGPGTRLTVT.

V usage is TRBV7-9 and J usage is TRBJ2-6, with TRBD2 matching 8 bases. CDR1 and CDR2 from the germline V gene are SEHNR and FQNEAQ (reference sequence). J lost 2 bases, V lost 6 bases, and 9 bases had no gene match. This CDR3 has 17 amino acids. The CDR3 DNA reads as TGTGCCAGCAGATACCCGGGAGGGAGCGCTGGGGCCAACGTCCTGACTTTC. Translating gives CASRYPGGSAGANVLTF. Complete variable domain (other parts from reference TRBV7-9 and TRBJ2-6): DTGVSQNPRHKITKRGQNVTFRCDPISEHNRLYWYRQTLGQGPEFLTYFQNEAQLEKSRLLSDRFSAERPKGSFSTLEIQRTEQGDSAMYLCASRYPGGSAGANVLTFGAGSRLTVL.

The rearrangement links TRBV18 to TRBJ1-5, with 8 bases fitting TRBD1. Germline-derived CDR1 and CDR2 are KGHSH and LQKENI. This CDR3 is built from 15 residues. The trim removed 6 bases at V and 3 bases at J, leaving 7 bases unmatched. CDR3 amino acids: CASSNRTGNNQPQHF. The CDR3 DNA reads TGTGCCAGCTCTAATCGGACAGGGAACAATCAGCCCCAGCATTTT.

This sequence joins TRBV5-1 and TRBJ2-5; D might be TRBD1 (6 bases). Germline V gives CDR1 SGHRS, CDR2 YFSETQ. This CDR3 region has 15 residues. The V gene lost 0 bases and the J gene lost 2 bases, with 11 bases spanning the gap. The CDR3 region is CASSLGTGNQETQYF. The CDR3 DNA reads TGCGCCAGCAGCTTGGGTACAGGGAATCAAGAGACCCAGTACTTC.

The chain couples TRBV18 to TRBJ2-2; tentatively, D is TRBD2 (5 bases). Germline CDR1 reads KGHSH; CDR2 reads LQKENI. V was clipped by 3 bases and J by 4 bases, with 21 bases between them. CDR3 length equals 18 residues. The DNA of the CDR3 is TGTGCCAGCTCACCCCCCGCCACCTGGCGGGTGGGCACCGGGGAGCTGTTTTTT. It encodes CASSPPATWRVGTGELFF.

This clone was counted once. The rearrangement links TRBV28 to TRBJ1-2, with D possibly being TRBD1 (6 bases). The CDR3 is 14 residues long. Germline CDR1 and CDR2: MDHEN and SYDVKM. V lost 4 bases, J lost 3 bases, and 12 bases lay in between. CDR3 sequence: CASSSGGLYYGYTF. The CDR3 coding sequence is TGTGCCAGCAGTTCGGGGGGCCTTTACTATGGCTACACCTTC.

The rearrangement uses TRBV6-5 and TRBJ1-2; D ambiguous. The CDR3 consists of 12 residues. Looked up from germline, CDR1 is MNHEY and CDR2 is SVGAGI. Trimming took 4 bases from V and 7 from J, leaving 10 bases between them. CDR3 loop: CASSLSGTGYTF. As DNA, the CDR3 is TGTGCCAGCAGTTTATCAGGCACTGGCTACACCTTC.

The CDR3: CASSLVGGGGYEQYF. The CDR3 nucleotides are TGTGCCAGCAGCTTAGTAGGCGGAGGCGGATACGAGCAGTACTTC. This sequence joins TRBV11-1 and TRBJ2-7; possibly TRBD2 for D (5 bases). The CDR3 has 15 residues. Germline V CDR1 and CDR2: SGHAT, FQDESV (reference sequence). With 1 base removed from V and 4 bases from J, the gap between germline ends came to 14 bases. Full variable domain (outside the CDR3, taken from reference TRBV11-1 and TRBJ2-7): EAEVAQSPRYKITEKSQAVAFWCDPISGHATLYWYRQILGQGPELLVQFQDESVVDDSQLPKDRFSAERLKGVDSTLKIQPAELGDSAMYLCASSLVGGGGYEQYFGPGTRLTVT.

The chain links TRBV27 to TRBJ2-3, with D maybe TRBD2 (6 bases). V was pared by 2 bases and J by 1 base, with 13 bases between. The CDR3 consists of 16 residues. CDR1 and CDR2 (germline): MNHEY, SMNVEV (reference sequence). CDR3 residues: CASSLLPGRGTDTQYF. The CDR3 bases are TGTGCCAGCAGTTTACTTCCCGGGAGAGGCACAGATACGCAGTATTTT.

This rearrangement joins TRBV9 to TRBJ2-7, with 10 bases fitting TRBD1. Trimming removed 0 bases from V and 4 bases from J; junction bases left unmatched: 4. The CDR3 contains 15 residues. Germline assignment: CDR1 SGDLS and CDR2 YYNGEE. The CDR3 loop reads CASSVGGQGIYEQYF. CDR3 in DNA: TGTGCCAGCAGCGTAGGGGGACAGGGGATTTACGAGCAGTACTTC.

J is TRBJ2-7 and V is TRBV27, with TRBD2 matching 7 bases. V was clipped by 5 bases and J by 3 bases; unmatched bases: 7. CDR1 and CDR2 (germline): MNHEY, SMNVEV (reference sequence). The length of the CDR3 is 14 residues. CDR3 nucleotides: TGTGCCAGCAGTCAAAGCGGGAAGCTCTACGAGCAGTACTTC. This sequence encodes CASSQSGKLYEQYF.

The V and J genes are TRBV6-1 and TRBJ1-5, with 8 bases matching TRBD1. Germline V CDR1 and CDR2: MNHNS, SASEGT. The CDR3 length is 14 residues. Germline trimming cut 6 bases from V and 2 bases from J; bases unmatched to any gene: 3. The CDR3 nucleotides read TGTGCCAGCAGCGACAGGGGAGGCAATCAGCCCCAGCATTTT. Translating it yields CASSDRGGNQPQHF.

Only one count was recorded for this clone. The V and J genes are TRBV30 and TRBJ2-1; weak D call: TRBD2 (7 bases). The germline CDR1 and CDR2 sequences are GTSNPN and SVGIG (reference sequence). The V end lost 5 bases, the J end lost 9 bases, and 14 bases lay between the germline ends. The CDR3 consists of 12 residues. The CDR3 DNA reads as TGTGCCTGGGGCGCGGGGGCAGGTGAGCAGTTCTTC. Translating gives CAWGAGAGEQFF.

The chain uses TRBV18 and TRBJ2-2, with D hard to call. CDR1 is KGHSH, CDR2 LQKENI, per germline. The ends were cut back, 1 base at V and 2 bases at J, with 8 bases in the middle. This CDR3 contains 15 residues. The DNA for the CDR3 is TGTGCCAGCTCACCACGAGGCAGCAACACCGGGGAGCTGTTTTTT. As protein: CASSPRGSNTGELFF.

The gene calls are TRBV9 and TRBJ2-1; 9 bases line up with TRBD2. Germline trimming cut 0 bases from V and 4 bases from J; bases unmatched to any gene: 14. CDR3 length: 19 amino acids. Germline loops: CDR1 SGDLS, CDR2 YYNGEE. CDR3 loop: CASSVEGSGSLSLYNEQFF. CDR3 coding DNA: TGTGCCAGCAGCGTAGAGGGTAGCGGGAGTCTCTCACTATACAATGAGCAGTTCTTC. Variable domain in full (rest from reference TRBV9 and TRBJ2-1): DSGVTQTPKHLITATGQRVTLRCSPRSGDLSVYWYQQSLDQGLQFLIQYYNGEERAKGNILERFSAQQFPDLHSELNLSSLELGDSALYFCASSVEGSGSLSLYNEQFFGPGTRLTVL.

The V call is TRBV10-3, the J call TRBJ2-7; the match to TRBD1 covers 10 bases. This CDR3 has 15 amino acids. Trimming cost V 10 bases and J 2 bases; bases outside gene matches: 11. Germline V CDR1 and CDR2: ENHRY, SYGVKD. CDR3 sequence: CATRIQGQGPYEQYF. CDR3 bases: TGTGCCACGCGTATCCAGGGACAGGGGCCCTACGAGCAGTACTTC.

The chain carries TRBV6-6 and TRBJ2-3; 10 nucleotides line up with TRBD2. With 2 bases clipped from V and 4 bases from J, the junction kept 3 bases outside the gene matches. This CDR3 has 15 amino acids. Germline assignment: CDR1 MNHNY and CDR2 SVGAGI (reference sequence). CDR3 protein: CASSYLAGESDTQYF. Here the CDR3 DNA reads TGTGCCAGCAGTTACCTAGCGGGAGAATCAGATACGCAGTATTTT.